Presented here are 24 T cell receptor beta chains from one specimen sequenced in a study of CD8+CD57+ T cells in acquired aplastic anemia. All patients picked for sequencing had shown, by flow cytometry, an expansion of CD8+CD57+ cells. Profiling that covered TCR beta VDJ and CDR3 relied on genomic DNA as its template. TCRdb re-derived calls from the reads in MiXCR, one entry per CDR3 protein. The table includes a few hundred thousand distinct CDR3 sequences, approximately 32% detected once. The sequencing sample was made of sorted CD4+, CD8+, or CD8+CD57+ T cells (not recorded which) from PBMCs. Receptor source: a human donor with aplastic anemia.

The V call is TRBV15, the J call TRBJ1-2, with D perhaps TRBD1 (5 bases). The CDR3 is made up of 15 amino acids. Germline V gene lookup returns CDR1 LNHNV and CDR2 YYDKDF (reference sequence). V was cut by 4 bases and J by 6 bases, with 18 bases left in between. The CDR3 loop is CATSTGGGPLNGYTF. The CDR3 region has the DNA TGTGCCACCAGCACCGGGGGGGGACCCCTGAATGGCTACACCTTC.

CDR3 DNA: TGTGCCAGCCCCGGGACTAGCGATGGGTATACGCAGTATTTT. It translates to CASPGTSDGYTQYF. The V call is TRBV6-1, the J call TRBJ2-3; 10 bases line up with TRBD2. From germline, CDR1 is MNHNS and CDR2 SASEGT. The CDR3 has 14 amino acids. J lost 7 bases, V lost 8 bases, and 9 bases had no gene match.

The chain carries TRBV12-5 and TRBJ2-7; perhaps D is TRBD1 or TRBD2 (5 bases each). The CDR3 is made up of 14 amino acids. Germline-derived CDR1 and CDR2 are LGHNT and FRNRAP. V was cut by 1 base and J by 0 bases, with 7 bases left in between. The chain's CDR3 is CASGLGGSSYEQYF. CDR3 bases: TGTGCTAGTGGTTTGGGGGGGAGCTCCTACGAGCAGTACTTC. The whole variable domain, filled in from reference TRBV12-5 and TRBJ2-7, reads DARVTQTPRHKVTEMGQEVTMRCQPILGHNTVFWYRQTMMQGLELLAYFRNRAPLDDSGMPKDRFSAEMPDATLATLKIQPSEPRDSAVYFCASGLGGSSYEQYFGPGTRLTVT.

J is TRBJ2-1 and V is TRBV19, with 16 bases aligning to TRBD2. Germline V gene data show CDR1 as LNHDA and CDR2 as SQIVND (reference sequence). Trimming took 0 bases from V and 7 from J; bases not matched to a gene: 3. CDR3 length: 17 residues. DNA for the CDR3: TGTGCCAGTAGTATAGATGGGACTAGCGGGAGGGCAAATGAGCAGTTCTTC. It is translated as CASSIDGTSGRANEQFF.

This sequence joins TRBV2 and TRBJ1-4, with D uncertain. This CDR3 has 16 amino acids. Germline CDR1 SNHLY, CDR2 FYNNEI. The germline V and J ends were trimmed by 1 base and 6 bases, with 15 bases remaining between them. The CDR3 coding sequence is TGTGCCAGCAGTGAAGGGACCCCGAGTGCCGATGAAAAACTGTTTTTT. It codes for CASSEGTPSADEKLFF.

This clonotype has just a few counts. The genes are TRBV11-1 and TRBJ2-1; 7 nucleotides line up with TRBD1. Germline V CDR1 and CDR2: SGHAT, FQDESV (reference sequence). V was pared by 4 bases and J by 5 bases, with 5 bases of the junction left unmatched. The CDR3 totals 14 residues. CDR3 residues: CASSSRGNHNEQFF. In DNA form, the CDR3 reads TGTGCCAGCAGCTCCAGGGGGAACCACAATGAGCAGTTCTTC. The full variable domain, with the rest looked up from reference TRBV11-1 and TRBJ2-1, is EAEVAQSPRYKITEKSQAVAFWCDPISGHATLYWYRQILGQGPELLVQFQDESVVDDSQLPKDRFSAERLKGVDSTLKIQPAELGDSAMYLCASSSRGNHNEQFFGPGTRLTVL.

On this clonotype: A much larger clone differs from this one at a single base, so this may be a read error. CDR3 residues: CSAKEGSDYGYTF. DNA of the CDR3: TGCAGTGCTAAAGAGGGGTCAGACTATGGCTACACCTTC. The V and J genes are TRBV20-1 and TRBJ1-2, with D perhaps matching TRBD1 (5 bases). The V end was cut by 4 bases, the J end by 3 bases, with 12 bases between. This CDR3 has 13 residues. Germline V gene lookup returns CDR1 DFQATT and CDR2 SNEGSKA (reference sequence).

Ten or more counts support this clonotype. V and J are TRBV10-3 and TRBJ2-2, with TRBD2 matching 8 bases. CDR1 ENHRY and CDR2 SYGVKD come from the germline V gene. The CDR3 extends over 17 amino acids. Trimming took 5 bases from V and 5 from J; bases not matched to a gene: 13. DNA of the CDR3: TGTGCCATCAGTAAGGGCGCAGCGGGAGTTAGTACCGGGGAGCTGTTTTTT. It yields the protein CAISKGAAGVSTGELFF.

Of note for this clonotype: A much more abundant neighbour one base away suggests this may be a read error. The rearrangement joins TRBV7-2 to TRBJ1-6; TRBD1 is a possible D gene (6 bases). The length of the CDR3 is 15 residues. CDR1 is SGHTA, CDR2 FQGNSA, per germline. The CDR3 protein is CASNTDSSYNPPLHF. The CDR3 bases are TGTGCCAGCAACACGGACAGCTCCTATAATCCACCCCTCCACTTT.

This clonotype appeared many times. The chain recombines TRBV2 with TRBJ2-7; D is undetermined. Looked up from germline, CDR1 is SNHLY and CDR2 is FYNNEI. V was pared by 7 bases and J by 1 base, with 14 bases between. The CDR3 is 14 residues long. CDR3 nucleotide sequence: TGTGCCAGCACCCCCGTAGCAGTGTCCTACGAGCAGTACTTC. It encodes CASTPVAVSYEQYF.

This clonotype occurred a few times. The chain joins TRBV4-2 to TRBJ2-7; 15 bases are shared with TRBD2. Germline V gene sequence: CDR1 LGHNA, CDR2 YNFKEQ. This CDR3 has 17 amino acids. The V segment lost 5 bases and the J segment 0 bases; nucleotides outside the gene matches: 5. This chain's CDR3 is CASSGGLAGGSSYEQYF. CDR3 nucleotides: TGTGCCAGCAGCGGGGGACTAGCGGGGGGATCCTCCTACGAGCAGTACTTC.

V usage is TRBV10-3 and J usage is TRBJ1-6; no clear D gene. CDR3 length: 13 amino acids. The germline V gene encodes CDR1 ENHRY and CDR2 SYGVKD. The ends were cut back, 10 bases at V and 10 bases at J, with 17 bases in the middle. The CDR3 DNA sequence: TGTGCCAGCAGGACCGGGGAAAGCTCACCCCTCCACTTT. Translated: CASRTGESSPLHF.

This clonotype was seen more than once but under ten times. V usage is TRBV20-1 and J usage is TRBJ2-5; either TRBD1 or TRBD2 may fit D (6 bases each). The CDR3 consists of 14 residues. V dropped 4 bases and J dropped 6 bases, with 18 bases sitting between them. CDR1 DFQATT and CDR2 SNEGSKA come from the germline V gene (reference sequence). Here the CDR3 DNA reads TGCAGTGCTATCGGGGGCAGAGCCATGAAGACCCAGTACTTC. This gives the protein CSAIGGRAMKTQYF.

In nucleotides, the CDR3 is TGCGCCAGCAGCCAAGATTTCGGGTGGGATCGAGAGACCCAGTACTTC. Amino acids: CASSQDFGWDRETQYF. The V gene is TRBV4-3, the J gene TRBJ2-7; D is unresolved. The J call may be wrong; the DNA end is better matched by TRBJ2-5. Germline V gene sequence: CDR1 LGHNA, CDR2 YSLEER. This CDR3 contains 16 residues.

This clonotype appeared many times. This chain links TRBV2 with TRBJ2-3; D unclear. The CDR3 has 13 residues. The ends were cut back, 3 bases at V and 2 bases at J, with 6 bases in the middle. Germline V gene data show CDR1 as SNHLY and CDR2 as FYNNEI. CDR3 residues: CASSDIVTDTQYF. CDR3 sequence (DNA): TGTGCCAGCAGTGACATAGTCACAGATACGCAGTATTTT.

In this sample, this clonotype turned up a few times. The V call is TRBV20-1, the J call TRBJ2-3; no definite D call. The germline V and J ends were trimmed by 6 bases and 5 bases, with 6 bases remaining between them. Germline CDR1 and CDR2: DFQATT and SNEGSKA (reference sequence). The CDR3 loop spans 10 amino acids. CDR3 in DNA: TGCAGTGCCGCTCGAGATACGCAGTATTTT. Protein product: CSAARDTQYF.

This clonotype has a handful of counts. The chain has TRBV7-9 and TRBJ1-4, with 9 bases lining up with TRBD1. The germline V gene has CDR1 SEHNR and CDR2 FQNEAQ (reference sequence). The V gene end was trimmed by 3 bases and the J gene end by 8 bases; junction bases not matched to a gene: 4. The CDR3 loop spans 14 amino acids. The CDR3 coding sequence is TGTGCCAGCAGCTTGGACAGGGGTGGAGAAAAACTGTTTTTT. This encodes CASSLDRGGEKLFF.

The rearrangement uses TRBV5-5 and TRBJ2-7; D not certain. CDR1 and CDR2 (germline): SGHKS, YYEKEE (reference sequence). The CDR3 length is 14 residues. Trimming shortened V by 1 base and J by 1 base, and 9 bases separated the two germline ends. The CDR3 loop is CASSLSHTSYEQYF. The CDR3 bases are TGTGCCAGCAGCTTGAGTCACACTTCCTACGAGCAGTACTTC.

As concerns this clonotype: One junction end disagrees with the germline gene, perhaps due to a read error. This rearrangement joins TRBV5-5 to TRBJ2-6; D may match TRBD1 or TRBD2 (6 bases each). Germline CDR1 reads SGHKS; CDR2 reads YYEKEE (reference sequence). This CDR3 is built from 16 residues. This CDR3 reads CASSLGTGAGANALTF. The CDR3 DNA sequence: TGTGCCAGCAGCTTGGGAACGGGGGCTGGGGCCAACGCCCTGACTTTC.

The chain uses TRBV6-2 or TRBV6-3 and TRBJ1-5; the D gene is possibly TRBD1 (5 bases). CDR3 length equals 13 residues. Trimming removed 5 bases at V and 6 bases at J, with 11 bases between. Germline loops: CDR1 MNHEY, CDR2 SVGEGT. The CDR3 here is CASSTPGGQPQHF. In DNA, the CDR3 is TGTGCCAGCAGTACCCCGGGGGGTCAGCCCCAGCATTTT.

The chain links TRBV11-2 to TRBJ1-6, with 7 bases lining up with TRBD1. The J segment lost 8 bases and the V segment lost 1 base, leaving 8 bases of the junction unmatched. Per germline, CDR1 SGHAT and CDR2 FQNNGV. The CDR3 is 16 amino acids. The CDR3 sequence: CASSLVRRGPHSPLHF. The DNA for the CDR3 is TGTGCCAGCAGCTTAGTAAGGAGGGGGCCTCATTCACCCCTCCACTTT.

This clonotype has a single count. The junction shows a germline mismatch at one end, possibly a read error. This rearrangement joins TRBV9 to TRBJ2-2, with no clear D. This CDR3 region has 16 residues. Looked up from germline, CDR1 is SGDLS and CDR2 is YYNGEE. CDR3 bases: TGTACCAGCAGCGTAACTCTTCTTCCGAACACCGGGGAGCTGTTTTTT. This sequence encodes CTSSVTLLPNTGELFF.

The chain joins TRBV11-1 to TRBJ1-2; D is possibly TRBD1 (6 bases). Germline V gene data show CDR1 as SGHAT and CDR2 as FQDESV (reference sequence). V lost 4 bases, J lost 5 bases, and 20 bases lay in between. CDR3 length equals 16 residues. Here the CDR3 reads CASSSRNTGMEYGYTF. For the CDR3, the DNA is TGTGCCAGCAGCTCAAGAAATACAGGGATGGAGTATGGCTACACCTTC.

The rearrangement uses TRBV9 and TRBJ2-5; no clear D gene. The germline V gene encodes CDR1 SGDLS and CDR2 YYNGEE. The V end lost 4 bases, the J end lost 7 bases, and 20 bases lay between the germline ends. The CDR3 covers 15 residues. CDR3 protein: CASSPLPNPPGTQYF. The CDR3 DNA sequence: TGTGCCAGCAGCCCCCTCCCGAACCCGCCTGGGACCCAGTACTTC. Supplemented by reference TRBV9 and TRBJ2-5, the full variable domain reads DSGVTQTPKHLITATGQRVTLRCSPRSGDLSVYWYQQSLDQGLQFLIQYYNGEERAKGNILERFSAQQFPDLHSELNLSSLELGDSALYFCASSPLPNPPGTQYFGPGTRLLVL.